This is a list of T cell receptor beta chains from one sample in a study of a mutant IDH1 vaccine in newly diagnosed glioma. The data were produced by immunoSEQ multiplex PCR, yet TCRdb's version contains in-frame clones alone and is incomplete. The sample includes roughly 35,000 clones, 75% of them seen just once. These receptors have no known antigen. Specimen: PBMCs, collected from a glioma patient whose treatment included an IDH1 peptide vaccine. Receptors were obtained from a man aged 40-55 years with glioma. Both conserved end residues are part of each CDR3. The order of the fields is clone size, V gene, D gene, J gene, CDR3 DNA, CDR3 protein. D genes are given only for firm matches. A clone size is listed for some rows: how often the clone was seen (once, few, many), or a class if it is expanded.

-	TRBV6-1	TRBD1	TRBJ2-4	TGTGCCAGCAGCCGACAGGGGGACCCAAAAAACATTCAGTACTTC	CASSRQGDPKNIQYF
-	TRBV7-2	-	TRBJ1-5	TGTGCCAGCAGCTTACAACAGGCCCATTCGCCCCAGCATTTT	CASSLQQAHSPQHF
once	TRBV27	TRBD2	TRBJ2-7	TGTGCCAGCAGTTTATCGAATCCGGGACTAGCGGGGTGGGTGGGTACGAGCGAGCAGTACTTC	CASSLSNPGLAGWVGTSEQYF
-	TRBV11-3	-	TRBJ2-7	TGTGCCAGCAGCTTATCCAGTACGTCCTACGAGCAGTACTTC	CASSLSSTSYEQYF
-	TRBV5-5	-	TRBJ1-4	TGTGCCAGCAGCTTGGTCGGACGGGTGGGCAGTGAACAACTGTTTTTT	CASSLVGRVGSEQLFF
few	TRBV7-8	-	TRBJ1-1	TGTGCCAGCAGCTTCCGGAACCCGAACACTGAAGCTTTCTTT	CASSFRNPNTEAFF
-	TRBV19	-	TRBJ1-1	TGTGCCAGTAACCTCGAGGGGGGTAGGGTGATGAACACTGAAGCTTTCTTT	CASNLEGGRVMNTEAFF
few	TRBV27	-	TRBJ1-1	TGTGCCAGTTCGTCTGTGGGGCGGACTGAAGCTTTCTTT	CASSSVGRTEAFF
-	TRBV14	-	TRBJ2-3	TGTGCCAGCAGCCAGGGCGTAGGGGGAGTAAAAGATACGCAGTATTTT	CASSQGVGGVKDTQYF
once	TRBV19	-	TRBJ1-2	TGTGCCAGTAGTACCGGGCGGAGGTATGGCTACACCTTC	CASSTGRRYGYTF
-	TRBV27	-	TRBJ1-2	TGTGCCAGCAGTTTGCGCTCCCTAGGGGACTATGGCTACACCTTC	CASSLRSLGDYGYTF
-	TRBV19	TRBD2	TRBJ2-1	TGTGCCAGTAGTAGTGGCTGGAAGCGGGGTAGGTATGAGCAGTTCTTC	CASSSGWKRGRYEQFF
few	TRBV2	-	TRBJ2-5	TGTGCCAGCAACGAGTCCCCCGTGGAGACCCAGTACTTC	CASNESPVETQYF
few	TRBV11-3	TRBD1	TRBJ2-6	TGTGCCAGCAGCTTAGCCTCAGGGGGACAGGCTGGGGCCAACGTCCTGACTTTC	CASSLASGGQAGANVLTF
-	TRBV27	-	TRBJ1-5	TGTGCCAGCAGTTTTGCAGGGTTCAATCAGCCCCAGCATTTT	CASSFAGFNQPQHF
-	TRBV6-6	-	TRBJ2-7	TGTGCCAGCAGCCTTGGCGGGCCCTACGAGCAGTACTTC	CASSLGGPYEQYF
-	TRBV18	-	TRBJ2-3	TGTGCCAGCTCACCGGACCGGGTAGATACGCAGTATTTT	CASSPDRVDTQYF
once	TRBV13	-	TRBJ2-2	TGTGCCAGCAGCTTGGGGAACACCGGGGAGCTGTTTTTT	CASSLGNTGELFF
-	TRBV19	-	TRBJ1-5	TGTGCCAGTAGTGCGACTCTCCAGGGACAGCCCCAGCATTTT	CASSATLQGQPQHF
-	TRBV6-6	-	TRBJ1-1	TGTGCCAGCAGTTACCGGAGGGATATGGGCGCTTTCTTT	CASSYRRDMGAFF
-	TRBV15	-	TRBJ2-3	TGTGCCACCAGCGGCGAAGATACGCAGTATTTT	CATSGEDTQYF
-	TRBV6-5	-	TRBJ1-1	TGTGCCAGCAGTTACGACGGGGGCTACGACACTGAAGCTTTCTTT	CASSYDGGYDTEAFF
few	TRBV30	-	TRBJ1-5	TGTGCCTGGAGTTATGGGAGACAGAGCAATCAGCCCCAGCATTTT	CAWSYGRQSNQPQHF
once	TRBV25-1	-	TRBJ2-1	TGTGCCAGCACCCCAGGCGGGGTAGTTGAGCAGTTCTTC	CASTPGGVVEQFF
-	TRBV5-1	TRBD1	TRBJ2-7	TGCGCCAGCAGCGCGAGACAGGGGGCGAGCGAGCAGTACTTC	CASSARQGASEQYF
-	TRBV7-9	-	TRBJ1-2	TGTGCCAGCAGCTTAGTAGGGCCGACGGCTGGCTACACCTTC	CASSLVGPTAGYTF
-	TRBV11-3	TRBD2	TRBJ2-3	TGTGCCAGCAGCTTAGATTCGGCGAGCGGGAGTCCGGATACGCAGTATTTT	CASSLDSASGSPDTQYF
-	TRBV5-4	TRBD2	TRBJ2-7	TGTGCCAGCAGCGCCGAACTAGCGAGGGAGCAGTACTTC	CASSAELAREQYF
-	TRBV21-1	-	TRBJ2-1	TGTGCCAGCAGCAAATTCAGCGGCTACAATGAGCAGTTCTTC	CASSKFSGYNEQFF
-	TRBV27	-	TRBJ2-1	TGTGCCAGCAGCCTGGCGGGAAGCTACAATGAGCAGTTCTTC	CASSLAGSYNEQFF
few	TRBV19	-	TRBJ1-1	TGTGCCAGTAGTATGGGGAACACTGAAGCTTTCTTT	CASSMGNTEAFF
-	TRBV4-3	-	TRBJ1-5	TGCGCCAGCAGCCAAGATCGGGCAGGGGGCAATCAGCCCCAGCATTTT	CASSQDRAGGNQPQHF
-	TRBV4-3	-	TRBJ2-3	TGCGCCAGCAGCCAAGGGGGCGTGACAGATACGCAGTATTTT	CASSQGGVTDTQYF
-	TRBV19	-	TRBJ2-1	TGTGCCAGTAGTATAGGGCGGGGTGACAATGAGCAGTTCTTC	CASSIGRGDNEQFF
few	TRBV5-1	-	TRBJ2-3	TGCGCCAGCAGCCCGGACAGCCCCACAGATACGCAGTATTTT	CASSPDSPTDTQYF
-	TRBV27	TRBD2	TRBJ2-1	TGTGCCAGCGGACTAGCGGGTTCGGGTGAGCAGTTCTTC	CASGLAGSGEQFF
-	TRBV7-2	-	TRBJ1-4	TGTGCCAGCAGCCCCGACTCCGCAACTAATGAAAAACTGTTTTTT	CASSPDSATNEKLFF
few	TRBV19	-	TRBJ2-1	TGTGCCAGTAGCTCCTTTACAGCGGCCAATGAGCAGTTCTTC	CASSSFTAANEQFF
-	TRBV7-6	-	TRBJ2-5	TGTGCCAGCAGCCTAAACGCGAGGGGCCTCGGAGAGACCCAGTACTTC	CASSLNARGLGETQYF
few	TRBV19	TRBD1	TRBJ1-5	TGTGCCACCTTGGGACAGAGGCCGACCCAGCCCCAGCATTTT	CATLGQRPTQPQHF
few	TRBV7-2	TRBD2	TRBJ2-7	TGTGCCAGCAGCTTAGCGACTAGCGGGAGGTACTTC	CASSLATSGRYF
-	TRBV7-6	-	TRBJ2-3	TGTGCCAGCAGCTTAGGCCAGAGGGCCACAGATACGCAGTATTTT	CASSLGQRATDTQYF
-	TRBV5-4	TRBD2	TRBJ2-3	TGTGCCAGCAGCCTGGGGTCTAGCGGGAGAACAGATACGCAGTATTTT	CASSLGSSGRTDTQYF
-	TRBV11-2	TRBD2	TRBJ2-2	TGTGCCAGCAGCTTAGTGCCCACAACGGGAGGAAGCACCGGGGAGCTGTTTTTT	CASSLVPTTGGSTGELFF
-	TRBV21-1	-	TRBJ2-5	TGTGCCAGCACCAGACGGCAGGGGGCTAAAGAGACCCAGTACTTC	CASTRRQGAKETQYF
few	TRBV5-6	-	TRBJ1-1	TGTGCCAGCAGCGATATCAGGGGTGAAGCTTTCTTT	CASSDIRGEAFF
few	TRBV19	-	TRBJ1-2	TGTGCCAGTAGTACCGTCACAGGAGGGAACTATGGCTACACCTTC	CASSTVTGGNYGYTF
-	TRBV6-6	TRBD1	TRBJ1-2	TGTGCCAGCCAGACCGGACAGGCAAGTGGCTACACCTTC	CASQTGQASGYTF
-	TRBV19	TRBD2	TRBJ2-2	TGTGCCAGTAGTCGTCGGGAGGGAGACACCGGGGAGCTGTTTTTT	CASSRREGDTGELFF
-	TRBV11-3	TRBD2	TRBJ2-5	TGTGCCAGCAGCTTAGGTCGGGCTAGCGGGAGGGCGGAGACCCAGTACTTC	CASSLGRASGRAETQYF
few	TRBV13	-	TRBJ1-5	TGTGCCAGCAGCTTTGGGCGCACCCGGACGCAGCCCCAGCATTTT	CASSFGRTRTQPQHF
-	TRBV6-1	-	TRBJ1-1	TGTGCCAGCAGCCGAGGGCCTCCGCCCCCTGAAGCTTTCTTT	CASSRGPPPPEAFF
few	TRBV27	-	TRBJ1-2	TGTGCCAGCAGTTTATCGGGTGGGACCGGGGGCTACACCTTC	CASSLSGGTGGYTF
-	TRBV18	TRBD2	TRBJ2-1	TGTGCCAGCTCATCTATAGTAGCGGGAGGGCCTGGGAATGAGCAGTTCTTC	CASSSIVAGGPGNEQFF
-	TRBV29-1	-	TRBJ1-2	TGCAGCGTTGGGACAGCATACTCTAACTATGGCTACACCTTC	CSVGTAYSNYGYTF